Below, 17 T cell receptor beta chains from the same sample are listed, as sequenced in a study of blood T cell repertoires in COVID-19 (TCRdb year 2020). Libraries were constructed by the immunoSEQ multiplex PCR assay. In TCRdb, the immuneACCESS table is reduced to in-frame sequences with V and J assigned. These tables do not hold every clone; where another copy was compared, an unresolved V gene accounts for under half, and the others remain unexplained. The sample has over 120,000 clones on record, 75% to 90% of them singletons. Over 9% of the sample is in the top ten clones. The sequenced material came from PBMCs or T cells enriched from blood (not recorded which). The receptor set was obtained from a man aged 60 to 75 who had recovered from COVID-19.

Concerning this clone: A junction end diverges from the germline sequence, so it may reflect a read error. V usage is TRBV19 and J usage is TRBJ2-7; 10 bases map to TRBD1. The CDR3 consists of 15 residues. CDR1 is LNHDA and CDR2 is SQIVND in the germline V gene (reference sequence). The CDR3 loop reads CVSSIGRDRGHEQYF. In DNA form, the CDR3 reads TGTGTCAGTAGTATAGGCCGGGACAGGGGTCACGAGCAGTACTTC.

The chain recombines TRBV29-1 with TRBJ2-1, with 12 bases matching TRBD2. The CDR3 contains 17 residues. Germline V CDR1 and CDR2: SQVTM, ANQGSEA. V dropped 4 bases and J dropped 0; count of bases not matched to a gene: 7. The CDR3 DNA is TGCAGCGTTGGAGGACTAGCGGGGAAACCCTCCTACAATGAGCAGTTCTTC. Translated, it gives CSVGGLAGKPSYNEQFF.

The chain links TRBV7-9 to TRBJ2-7; TRBD2 agrees at 7 bases. Germline CDR1 and CDR2: SEHNR and FQNEAQ (reference sequence). CDR3 length: 14 amino acids. V was pared by 4 bases and J by 7 bases, with 10 bases of the junction left unmatched. The CDR3 DNA reads as TGTGCCAGCAGCTCGAGCGGGATCAGCTGGGAGCAGTACTTC. Translated: CASSSSGISWEQYF.

The chain recombines TRBV12-3 or TRBV12-4 with TRBJ1-6; 8 bases are shared with TRBD1. Trimming at V came to 1 base and at J to 16 bases, leaving 3 bases not matched to a gene. This CDR3 is 12 amino acids long. This CDR3 is CASSLVGQGLHF. CDR3 sequence (DNA): TGTGCCAGCAGTTTAGTTGGACAGGGACTCCACTTT.

V and J are TRBV10-3 and TRBJ2-3; perhaps TRBD2 as D (6 bases). Germline assignment: CDR1 ENHRY and CDR2 SYGVKD. The CDR3 is 14 amino acids. The V and J ends lost 6 bases and 0 bases respectively, with 10 bases between them. CDR3 in DNA: TGTGCCATCAGAACGGGGACTAGCACAGATACGCAGTATTTT. As protein: CAIRTGTSTDTQYF.

The J gene is TRBJ1-1, the V gene TRBV10-1; D not certain. Germline loops: CDR1 WNHNN, CDR2 SYGVQD (reference sequence). V lost 4 bases and J lost 0, with 6 bases in between. The CDR3 loop spans 13 amino acids. The DNA for the CDR3 is TGCGCCAGCAGTGGAGCAATGAACACTGAAGCTTTCTTT. Translation gives CASSGAMNTEAFF.

The genes are TRBV6-5 and TRBJ2-1; the D gene is possibly TRBD2 (7 bases). Germline V gene lookup returns CDR1 MNHEY and CDR2 SVGAGI. The CDR3 length is 15 residues. V was pared by 7 bases and J by 1 base, with 14 bases between. CDR3 DNA sequence: TGTGCCAGCACTAGGGGGGGGGCATCCTACAATGAGCAGTTCTTC. This sequence encodes CASTRGGASYNEQFF.

V usage is TRBV5-8 and J usage is TRBJ2-7, with D hard to call. CDR3 size: 13 residues. Germline V gene data show CDR1 as SGHTS and CDR2 as YDEGEE. V shed 1 base and J shed 2 bases, with 7 bases lying between them. CDR3 DNA: TGTGCCAGCAGCTTGCTGCCGGCCTACGAGCAGTACTTC. Translating gives CASSLLPAYEQYF. Full variable domain (remainder filled in from reference TRBV5-8 and TRBJ2-7): EAGVTQSPTHLIKTRGQQATLRCSPISGHTSVYWYQQALGLGLQFLLWYDEGEERNRGNFPPRFSGRQFPNYSSELNVNALELEDSALYLCASSLLPAYEQYFGPGTRLTVT.

This clone was recorded only once. J is TRBJ2-2 and V is TRBV19; tentatively, D is TRBD2 (7 bases). V lost 8 bases, J lost 2 bases, and 15 bases lay in between. The CDR3 loop spans 15 amino acids. The germline CDR1 and CDR2 sequences are LNHDA and SQIVND (reference sequence). CDR3 nucleotide sequence: TGTGCCAGTGGGGGGGCGAGACGCAACACCGGGGAGCTGTTTTTT. Its protein product is CASGGARRNTGELFF. The full variable domain, its missing parts supplied by reference TRBV19 and TRBJ2-2, is DGGITQSPKYLFRKEGQNVTLSCEQNLNHDAMYWYRQDPGQGLRLIYYSQIVNDFQKGDIAEGYSVSREKKESFPLTVTSAQKNPTAFYLCASGGARRNTGELFFGEGSRLTVL.

This chain uses TRBV2 with TRBJ2-5, with D perhaps matching TRBD1 (7 bases). The CDR3 totals 16 residues. Trimming removed 6 bases at V and 2 bases at J, with 19 bases between. Germline V gives CDR1 SNHLY, CDR2 FYNNEI. CDR3 region: CASRRQGGFSQETQYF. The CDR3 nucleotides are TGTGCCAGCAGGAGACAGGGAGGTTTTTCACAAGAGACCCAGTACTTC.

A few counts support this clone. This chain uses TRBV24-1 with TRBJ1-5; no reliable D call. Looked up from germline, CDR1 is KGHDR and CDR2 is SFDVKD. Between the trimmed V and J ends, which lost 3 bases and 8 bases, there was a span of 13 bases. The length of the CDR3 is 14 residues. CDR3: CATSDVGVGEPQHF. The CDR3 DNA reads as TGTGCCACCAGTGATGTCGGGGTCGGTGAGCCCCAGCATTTT.

This chain uses TRBV30 with TRBJ1-3, with no clear D. The CDR3 loop spans 12 amino acids. The ends were cut back, 0 bases at V and 4 bases at J, with 4 bases in the middle. Germline loops: CDR1 GTSNPN, CDR2 SVGIG (reference sequence). This CDR3 reads CAWSVQGNTIYF. The CDR3 bases are TGTGCCTGGAGTGTACAAGGAAACACCATATATTTT.

This clone was observed a few times. This chain joins TRBV6-1 and TRBJ1-1; D uncertain. The CDR3 is 13 amino acids. CDR1 and CDR2 (germline): MNHNS, SASEGT. V lost 3 bases, J lost 6 bases, and 11 bases lay in between. The CDR3 sequence is CASSETGRAEAFF. The DNA for the CDR3 is TGTGCCAGCAGTGAGACGGGGAGGGCTGAAGCTTTCTTT.

The V and J genes are TRBV2 and TRBJ2-7; the match to TRBD1 covers 9 bases. The CDR3 contains 13 residues. CDR1 and CDR2 (germline): SNHLY, FYNNEI. Trimming cost V 7 bases and J 5 bases; bases outside gene matches: 6. The CDR3 DNA is TGTGCCAGCATTGGGGACAGGGAACACGAGCAGTACTTC. It codes for CASIGDREHEQYF.

The rearrangement uses TRBV11-2 and TRBJ2-3; 8 bases map to TRBD2. Trimming cost V 5 bases and J 0 bases; bases outside gene matches: 7. CDR3 length equals 16 residues. The germline V gene has CDR1 SGHAT and CDR2 FQNNGV. The CDR3 loop reads CASSPLAGRSTDTQYF. The CDR3 DNA is TGTGCCAGCAGCCCCCTAGCGGGCCGTAGCACAGATACGCAGTATTTT. Based on the CDR3 plus reference TRBV11-2 and TRBJ2-3, the full variable domain is EAGVAQSPRYKIIEKRQSVAFWCNPISGHATLYWYQQILGQGPKLLIQFQNNGVVDDSQLPKDRFSAERLKGVDSTLKIQPAKLEDSAVYLCASSPLAGRSTDTQYFGPGTRLTVL.

The chain is built from TRBV5-5 and TRBJ1-2; a weak D match, TRBD1 (6 bases). CDR1 is SGHKS and CDR2 is YYEKEE in the germline V gene (reference sequence). The CDR3 loop spans 14 amino acids. V was trimmed by 4 bases and J by 7 bases, leaving 17 bases between them. CDR3 sequence: CASSPLGGTSGYTF. The CDR3 bases are TGTGCCAGCAGCCCTCTGGGAGGGACAAGTGGCTACACCTTC.

The genes are TRBV13 and TRBJ2-2; 9 nucleotides line up with TRBD2. Germline CDR1 reads PRHDT; CDR2 reads FYEKMQ (reference sequence). V lost 5 bases, J lost 6 bases, and 13 bases stayed unmatched. The CDR3 is 17 amino acids. The CDR3 region is CASSPSFSSGSAGELFF. Written as DNA, the CDR3 is TGTGCCAGCAGCCCCTCTTTTAGTAGCGGGAGTGCCGGGGAGCTGTTTTTT.